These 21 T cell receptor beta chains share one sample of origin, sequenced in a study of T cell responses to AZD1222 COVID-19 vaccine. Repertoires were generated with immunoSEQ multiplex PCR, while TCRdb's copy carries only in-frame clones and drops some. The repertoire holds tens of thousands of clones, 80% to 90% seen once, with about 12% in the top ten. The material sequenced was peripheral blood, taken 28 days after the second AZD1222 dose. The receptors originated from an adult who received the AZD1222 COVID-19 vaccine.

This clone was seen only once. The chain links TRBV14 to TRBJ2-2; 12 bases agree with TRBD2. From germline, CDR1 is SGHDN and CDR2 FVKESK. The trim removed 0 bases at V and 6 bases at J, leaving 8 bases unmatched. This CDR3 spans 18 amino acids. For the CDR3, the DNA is TGTGCCAGCAGCCAAGAGAGACTAGCGGGGGCCCCCTCCGGGGAGCTGTTTTTT. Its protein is CASSQERLAGAPSGELFF.

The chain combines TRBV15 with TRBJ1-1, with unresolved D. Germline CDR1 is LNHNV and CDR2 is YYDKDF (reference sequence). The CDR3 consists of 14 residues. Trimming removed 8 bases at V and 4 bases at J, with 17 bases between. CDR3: CATALLRETTEAFF. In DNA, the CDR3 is TGTGCCACCGCGCTCCTGAGGGAGACCACTGAAGCTTTCTTT.

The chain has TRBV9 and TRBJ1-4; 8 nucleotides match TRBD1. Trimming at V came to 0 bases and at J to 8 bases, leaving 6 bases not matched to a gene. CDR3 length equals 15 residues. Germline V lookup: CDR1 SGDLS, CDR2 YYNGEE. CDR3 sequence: CASSVGDRQGEKLFF. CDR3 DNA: TGTGCCAGCAGCGTAGGGGACAGGCAGGGCGAAAAACTGTTTTTT.

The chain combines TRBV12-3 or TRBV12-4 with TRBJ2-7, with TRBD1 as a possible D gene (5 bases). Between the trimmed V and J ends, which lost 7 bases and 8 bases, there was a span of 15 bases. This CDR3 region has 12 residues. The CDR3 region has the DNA TGTGCCAGCACCATTACCCAGGGCAAGCAGTACTTC. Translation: CASTITQGKQYF.

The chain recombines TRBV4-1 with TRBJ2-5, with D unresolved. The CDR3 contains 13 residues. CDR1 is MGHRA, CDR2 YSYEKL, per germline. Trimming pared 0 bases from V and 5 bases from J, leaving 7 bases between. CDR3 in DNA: TGCGCCAGCAGCCAAGAAGAGGATGAGACCCAGTACTTC. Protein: CASSQEEDETQYF.

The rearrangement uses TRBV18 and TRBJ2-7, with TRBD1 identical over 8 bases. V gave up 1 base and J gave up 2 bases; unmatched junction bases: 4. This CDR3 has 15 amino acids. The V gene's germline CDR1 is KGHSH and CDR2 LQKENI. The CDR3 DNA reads TGTGCCAGCTCACCACGCGGGACAGGCACCTACGAGCAGTACTTC. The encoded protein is CASSPRGTGTYEQYF.

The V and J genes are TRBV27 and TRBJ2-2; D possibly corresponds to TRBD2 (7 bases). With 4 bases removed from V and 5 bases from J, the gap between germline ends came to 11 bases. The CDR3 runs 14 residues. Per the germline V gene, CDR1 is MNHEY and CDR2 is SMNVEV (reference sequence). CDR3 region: CASSWGGRTGELFF. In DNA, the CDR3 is TGTGCCAGCAGTTGGGGGGGGCGGACCGGGGAGCTGTTTTTT.

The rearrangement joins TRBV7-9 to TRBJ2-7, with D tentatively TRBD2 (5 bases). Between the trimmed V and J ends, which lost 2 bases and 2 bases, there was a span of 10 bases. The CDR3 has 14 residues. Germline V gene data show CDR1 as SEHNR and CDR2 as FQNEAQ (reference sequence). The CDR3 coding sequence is TGTGCCAGCAGCTTATATGGGAGCGCCTACGAGCAGTACTTC. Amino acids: CASSLYGSAYEQYF.

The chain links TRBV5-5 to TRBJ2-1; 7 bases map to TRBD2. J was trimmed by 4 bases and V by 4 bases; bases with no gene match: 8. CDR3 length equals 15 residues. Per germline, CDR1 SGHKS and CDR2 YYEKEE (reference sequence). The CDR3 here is CASSLRGLEYNEQFF. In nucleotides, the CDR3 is TGTGCCAGCAGCCTTCGAGGACTAGAGTACAATGAGCAGTTCTTC.

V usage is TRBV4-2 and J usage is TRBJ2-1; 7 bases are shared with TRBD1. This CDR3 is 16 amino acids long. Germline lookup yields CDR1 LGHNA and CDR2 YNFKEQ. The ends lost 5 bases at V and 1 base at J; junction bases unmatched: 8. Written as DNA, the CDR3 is TGTGCCAGCAGCGTCCCGGGACAGTCGTCCTACAATGAGCAGTTCTTC. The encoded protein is CASSVPGQSSYNEQFF.

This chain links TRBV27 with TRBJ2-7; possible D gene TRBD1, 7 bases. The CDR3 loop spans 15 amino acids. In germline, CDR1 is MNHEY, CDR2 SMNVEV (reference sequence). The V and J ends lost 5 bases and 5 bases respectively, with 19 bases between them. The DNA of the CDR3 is TGTGCCAGCAGTCGGAGGGGGCGCCGAGAGGACGAGCAGTACGTC. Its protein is CASSRRGRREDEQYV.

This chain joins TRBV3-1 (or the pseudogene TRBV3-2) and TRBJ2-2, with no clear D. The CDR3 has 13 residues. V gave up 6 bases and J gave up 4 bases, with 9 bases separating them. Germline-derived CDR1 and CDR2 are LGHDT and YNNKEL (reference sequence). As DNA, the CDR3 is TGTGCCAGCAGGTCTTCGGGCACCGGGGAGCTGTTTTTT. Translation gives CASRSSGTGELFF.

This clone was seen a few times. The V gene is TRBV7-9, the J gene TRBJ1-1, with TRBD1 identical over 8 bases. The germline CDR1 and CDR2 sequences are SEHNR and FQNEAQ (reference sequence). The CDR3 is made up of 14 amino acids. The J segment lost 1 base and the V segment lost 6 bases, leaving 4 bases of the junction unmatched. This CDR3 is CASSSTGGNTEAFF. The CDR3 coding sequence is TGTGCCAGCAGTAGCACAGGGGGGAACACTGAAGCTTTCTTT.

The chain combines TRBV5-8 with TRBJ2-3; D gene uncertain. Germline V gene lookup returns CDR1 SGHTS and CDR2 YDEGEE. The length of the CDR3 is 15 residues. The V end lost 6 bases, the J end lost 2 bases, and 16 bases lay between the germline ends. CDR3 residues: CASNLGGLATDTQYF. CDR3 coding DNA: TGTGCCAGCAACCTCGGTGGTTTGGCCACAGATACGCAGTATTTT. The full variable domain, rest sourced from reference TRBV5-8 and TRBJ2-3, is EAGVTQSPTHLIKTRGQQATLRCSPISGHTSVYWYQQALGLGLQFLLWYDEGEERNRGNFPPRFSGRQFPNYSSELNVNALELEDSALYLCASNLGGLATDTQYFGPGTRLTVL.

CDR3 residues: CSVEPGQGETQYF. As DNA, the CDR3 is TGCAGCGTTGAACCCGGACAGGGGGAGACCCAGTACTTC. This chain uses TRBV29-1 with TRBJ2-5, with TRBD1 identical over 9 bases. The CDR3 spans 13 residues. Per the germline V gene, CDR1 is SQVTM and CDR2 is ANQGSEA. The J segment lost 5 bases and the V segment lost 2 bases, leaving 3 bases of the junction unmatched. The full variable domain, with the rest looked up from reference TRBV29-1 and TRBJ2-5, is SAVISQKPSRDICQRGTSLTIQCQVDSQVTMMFWYRQQPGQSLTLIATANQGSEATYESGFVIDKFPISRPNLTFSTLTVSNMSPEDSSIYLCSVEPGQGETQYFGPGTRLLVL.

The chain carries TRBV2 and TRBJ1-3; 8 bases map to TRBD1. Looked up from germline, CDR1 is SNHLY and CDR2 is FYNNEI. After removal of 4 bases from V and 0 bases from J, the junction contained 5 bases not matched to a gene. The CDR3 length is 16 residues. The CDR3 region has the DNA TGTGCCAGCAGTGGGGGACAGGAGCTCTCTGGAAACACCATATATTTT. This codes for CASSGGQELSGNTIYF. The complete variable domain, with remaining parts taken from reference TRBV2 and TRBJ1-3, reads EPEVTQTPSHQVTQMGQEVILRCVPISNHLYFYWYRQILGQKVEFLVSFYNNEISEKSEIFDDQFSVERPDGSNFTLKIRSTKLEDSAMYFCASSGGQELSGNTIYFGEGSWLTVV.

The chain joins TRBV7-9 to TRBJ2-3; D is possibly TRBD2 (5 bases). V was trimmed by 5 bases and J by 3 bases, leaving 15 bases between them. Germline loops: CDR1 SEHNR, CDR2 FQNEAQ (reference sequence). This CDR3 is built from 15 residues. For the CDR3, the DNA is TGTGCCAGCAGCCTTACGGTGGGAGCGACAGATACGCAGTATTTT. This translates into CASSLTVGATDTQYF.

The CDR3 DNA is TGTGCCATCAGTGAGTCGGCAAGCTCCTACGAGCAGTACTTC. This gives the protein CAISESASSYEQYF. J is TRBJ2-7 and V is TRBV10-3; D call uncertain. V dropped 0 bases and J dropped 0 bases, with 6 bases sitting between them. The CDR3 length is 14 residues. CDR1 and CDR2 from the germline V gene are ENHRY and SYGVKD.

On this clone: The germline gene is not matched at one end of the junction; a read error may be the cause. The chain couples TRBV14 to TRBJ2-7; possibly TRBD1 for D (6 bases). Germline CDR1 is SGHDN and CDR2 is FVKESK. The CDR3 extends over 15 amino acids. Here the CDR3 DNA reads TGTGCCAGCAGTCAAGATAGCCAGGGGTTTAGGGAGCAGTACTTC. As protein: CASSQDSQGFREQYF.

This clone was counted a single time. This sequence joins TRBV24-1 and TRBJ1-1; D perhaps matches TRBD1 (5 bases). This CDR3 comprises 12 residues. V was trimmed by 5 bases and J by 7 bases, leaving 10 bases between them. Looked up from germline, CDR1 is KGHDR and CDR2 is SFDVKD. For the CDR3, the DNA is TGTGCCACCAGTGCCCGGAGGGGTGAAGCTTTCTTT. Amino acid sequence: CATSARRGEAFF.

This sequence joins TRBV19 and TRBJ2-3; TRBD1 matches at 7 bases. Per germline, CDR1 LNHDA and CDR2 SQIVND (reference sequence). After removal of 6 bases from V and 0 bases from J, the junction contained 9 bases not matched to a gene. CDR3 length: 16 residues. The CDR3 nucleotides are TGTGCCAGTAGCGACACCGGGACAGTCAGCACAGATACGCAGTATTTT. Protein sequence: CASSDTGTVSTDTQYF.